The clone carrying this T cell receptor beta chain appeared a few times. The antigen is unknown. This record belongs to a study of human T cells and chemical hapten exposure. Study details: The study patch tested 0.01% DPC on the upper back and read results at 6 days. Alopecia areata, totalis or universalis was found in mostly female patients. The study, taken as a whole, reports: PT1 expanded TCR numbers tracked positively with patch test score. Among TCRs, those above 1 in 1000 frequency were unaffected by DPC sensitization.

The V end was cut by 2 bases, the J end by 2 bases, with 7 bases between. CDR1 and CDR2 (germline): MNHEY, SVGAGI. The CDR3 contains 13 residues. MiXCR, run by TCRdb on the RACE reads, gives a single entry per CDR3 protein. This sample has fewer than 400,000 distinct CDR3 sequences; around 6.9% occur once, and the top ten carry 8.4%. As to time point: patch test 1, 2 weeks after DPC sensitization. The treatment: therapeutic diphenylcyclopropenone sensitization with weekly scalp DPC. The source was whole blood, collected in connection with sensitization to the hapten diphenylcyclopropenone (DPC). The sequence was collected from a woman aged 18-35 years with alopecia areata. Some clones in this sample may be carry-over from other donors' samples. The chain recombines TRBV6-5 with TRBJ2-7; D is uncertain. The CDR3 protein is CASSYGRTYEQYF. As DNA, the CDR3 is TGTGCCAGCAGTTACGGCAGGACCTACGAGCAGTACTTC.